The rows below give T cell receptor beta chains drawn from one sample of a study of blood T cell repertoires in COVID-19. Profiling relied on immunoSEQ multiplex PCR, and the TCRdb table lists in-frame clones only, not all of them. The table records almost 20,000 clones, 79% of them present only once. The sample comprised peripheral blood. These receptors originate from a man older than 75 with acute or convalescent COVID-19. The CDR3 runs from the conserved cysteine through the conserved F or W. The D gene is left open where the match is weak. Clone size is given for some rows only: seen once, a few or many times, or a class if the clone is expanded.

v_gene	j_gene	abundance	d_gene	CDR3aa	CDR3nt
TRBV2	TRBJ1-4	.	.	CASSAGYEKLFF	TGTGCCAGCAGTGCAGGGTACGAAAAACTGTTTTTT
TRBV30	TRBJ2-1	.	.	CAWSNQNEQFF	TGTGCCTGGAGTAACCAGAATGAGCAGTTCTTC
TRBV2	TRBJ1-5	.	.	CASSGQQHSNQPQHF	TGTGCCAGCAGTGGACAGCAACATAGCAATCAGCCCCAGCATTTT
TRBV29-1	TRBJ2-5	.	.	CSANGQHGGTQYF	TGCAGCGCTAACGGACAGCACGGTGGGACCCAGTACTTC
TRBV28	TRBJ2-7	.	.	CASRLAEGVGHEQYF	TGTGCCAGCAGGCTTGCGGAAGGGGTGGGCCACGAGCAGTACTTC
TRBV29-1	TRBJ1-2	.	.	CSADRAGARHVGYTF	TGCAGCGCTGATAGGGCAGGGGCGAGGCATGTCGGCTACACCTTC
TRBV28	TRBJ2-5	.	TRBD1	CASSPAGTGEETQYF	TGTGCCAGCAGCCCAGCCGGGACAGGTGAAGAGACCCAGTACTTC
TRBV20-1	TRBJ2-1	once	.	CSASGGPGEQFF	TGCAGTGCTAGTGGGGGGCCTGGAGAGCAGTTCTTC
TRBV28	TRBJ1-2	.	TRBD1	CASSPSRGTLGYTF	TGTGCCAGCAGTCCGAGCAGGGGGACGTTGGGCTACACCTTC
TRBV7-9	TRBJ2-1	.	TRBD2	CASSPGTSWDNEQFF	TGTGCCAGCAGCCCCGGGACTAGCTGGGACAATGAGCAGTTCTTC
TRBV5-6	TRBJ1-4	.	.	CASSRDGAGEKLFF	TGTGCCAGCAGCCGGGATGGCGCGGGGGAAAAACTGTTTTTT
TRBV7-3	TRBJ1-1	.	TRBD1	CASSLRPRTGPNTEAFF	TGTGCCAGCAGCTTAAGGCCCCGGACAGGACCGAACACTGAAGCTTTCTTT
TRBV7-2	TRBJ2-5	.	.	CASSRDNQETQYF	TGTGCCAGCAGCCGGGACAACCAAGAGACCCAGTACTTC
TRBV30	TRBJ2-3	.	TRBD1	CALRTGTSDTQYF	TGTGCCCTCCGGACAGGGACGTCAGATACGCAGTATTTT
TRBV5-1	TRBJ2-5	.	TRBD2	CASSMGLELLEETQYF	TGCGCCAGCAGCATGGGACTAGAATTACTCGAGGAGACCCAGTACTTC
TRBV7-6	TRBJ1-6	few	TRBD1	CASSLLGPGTGAANSPLHF	TGTGCCAGCAGCCTCCTGGGGCCCGGGACAGGGGCTGCCAATTCACCCCTCCACTTT
TRBV11-2	TRBJ1-2	.	TRBD1	CASSSPGGGQGHGYTF	TGTGCCAGCAGCTCCCCCGGGGGTGGACAGGGGCATGGCTACACCTTC
TRBV7-2	TRBJ2-1	.	TRBD2	CASSLGGTSPYNEQFF	TGTGCCAGCAGCTTAGGCGGGACTAGCCCCTACAATGAGCAGTTCTTC
TRBV5-1	TRBJ2-3	once	TRBD2	CASSLAVVAGGADTQYF	TGCGCCAGCAGCTTGGCCGTGGTAGCGGGAGGGGCAGATACGCAGTATTTT
TRBV29-1	TRBJ2-1	.	.	CSVQPDSPYNEQFF	TGCAGCGTCCAACCGGACAGCCCCTACAATGAGCAGTTCTTC
TRBV24-1	TRBJ2-3	.	.	CATSDRGAGDGPDTQYF	TGTGCCACCAGTGATCGGGGGGCGGGAGACGGGCCAGATACGCAGTATTTT
TRBV9	TRBJ2-3	.	TRBD2	CASSAKTSPQGTDTQYF	TGTGCCAGCAGCGCCAAGACTAGCCCTCAAGGGACAGATACGCAGTATTTT
TRBV2	TRBJ2-1	.	TRBD2	CASSGAGTSGRDYNEQFF	TGTGCCAGCAGTGGGGCCGGGACTAGCGGGAGGGATTACAATGAGCAGTTCTTC
TRBV3-1/TRBV3-2	TRBJ1-6	once	.	CASRPFRTHNSPLHF	TGTGCCAGCCGCCCTTTCCGGACTCATAATTCACCCCTCCACTTT
TRBV3-1/TRBV3-2	TRBJ2-3	.	.	CASSPTRGATDTQYF	TGTGCCAGCAGCCCAACTCGCGGGGCCACAGATACGCAGTATTTT
TRBV5-8	TRBJ1-5	.	TRBD1	CASSFGQVGQPQHF	TGTGCCAGCAGCTTCGGACAGGTTGGTCAGCCCCAGCATTTT
TRBV18	TRBJ1-1	.	TRBD1	CASSPLGQGIEAFF	TGTGCCAGCTCACCACTGGGACAGGGGATTGAAGCTTTCTTT
TRBV5-6	TRBJ1-3	.	.	CASSLVVGASGNTIYF	TGTGCCAGCAGCTTGGTGGTTGGGGCGAGTGGAAACACCATATATTTT
TRBV6-5	TRBJ2-4	.	.	CASSSSGQKNIQYF	TGTGCCAGCAGTTCATCGGGACAAAAAAACATTCAGTACTTC
TRBV6-4	TRBJ1-1	.	.	CASSDSRQGNTEAFF	TGTGCCAGCAGTGACTCCCGGCAGGGGAACACTGAAGCTTTCTTT
TRBV7-3	TRBJ1-3	few	TRBD1	CASSLAGQASGNTIYF	TGTGCCAGCAGCTTAGCCGGACAGGCCTCTGGAAACACCATATATTTT
TRBV29-1	TRBJ1-1	.	TRBD1	CSGQGGTEAFF	TGCAGCGGACAGGGGGGAACTGAAGCTTTCTTT
TRBV7-6	TRBJ2-1	.	TRBD1	CASSSDRGISYNEQFF	TGTGCCAGCAGCTCAGACAGGGGGATCTCCTACAATGAGCAGTTCTTC
TRBV5-4	TRBJ2-3	.	.	CASSLQVFGTDTQYF	TGTGCCAGCAGCTTACAGGTTTTCGGCACAGATACGCAGTATTTT
TRBV27	TRBJ2-1	.	TRBD2	CASRGRIGGGVSNEQFF	TGTGCCAGCAGGGGCCGAATTGGCGGGGGGGTCAGCAATGAGCAGTTCTTC
TRBV4-2	TRBJ1-2	few	TRBD1	CASSQDLNRGLYGYTF	TGTGCCAGCAGCCAAGATCTGAACAGGGGACTTTATGGCTACACCTTC
TRBV2	TRBJ1-2	.	TRBD1	CASSQGQGGIYYGYTF	TGTGCCAGCAGTCAAGGACAGGGGGGTATATACTATGGCTACACCTTC
TRBV5-1	TRBJ1-1	.	TRBD1	CASSFQGDVAFF	TGCGCCAGCAGCTTCCAGGGGGATGTAGCTTTCTTT
TRBV21-1	TRBJ2-2	.	.	CASSKGKVSGLTGELFF	TGTGCCAGCAGCAAAGGAAAAGTTAGCGGGTTGACCGGGGAGCTGTTTTTT
TRBV29-1	TRBJ2-3	.	TRBD2	CSTLPGLADRGGVDTQYF	TGCAGCACGCTACCGGGACTAGCGGATAGAGGAGGGGTGGATACGCAGTATTTT
TRBV6-5	TRBJ2-5	.	TRBD2	CASSFAGDPKETQYF	TGTGCCAGCAGTTTTGCGGGAGATCCTAAAGAGACCCAGTACTTC
TRBV6-5	TRBJ1-4	.	.	CASNDGRATNEKLFF	TGTGCCAGCAACGACGGCAGGGCAACTAATGAAAAACTGTTTTTT